Given below is one T cell receptor beta chain in context. Its antigen remains unknown. This specimen belongs to a study of T cells in Graves' hyperthyroidism and ophthalmopathy. Whole-study context: Peripheral blood was drawn at first diagnosis, prior to all treatment. Overall study findings and caveats: The blood repertoire included most of the expanded thyroid clonotypes above 0.001.

For the diagnoses, clinical symptoms, serum thyroxine and TRAb, thyroid ultrasound and orbital computed tomography were used. This CDR3 contains 14 residues. The ends were cut back, 0 bases at V and 1 base at J, with 1 base in the middle. Germline values: CDR1 LGHNA, CDR2 YSLEER. Researchers took RNA transcripts and amplified the TCR beta CDR3 regions from them. The HTBI set primed first-round TCR CDR3 RT-PCR. TCRdb re-analysed the multiplex PCR reads in MiXCR, keeping a single row per CDR3 protein. The sample has about 590,000 distinct CDR3 sequences, roughly 14% seen once. The sequence derives from a woman aged 25 to 39 with Graves' hyperthyroidism. The sample was blood. The chain couples TRBV4-3 to TRBJ2-6; unclear D gene. In DNA, the CDR3 is TGCGCCAGCAGCCAAGAATCTGGGGCCAACGTCCTGACTTTC. It yields the protein CASSQESGANVLTF.